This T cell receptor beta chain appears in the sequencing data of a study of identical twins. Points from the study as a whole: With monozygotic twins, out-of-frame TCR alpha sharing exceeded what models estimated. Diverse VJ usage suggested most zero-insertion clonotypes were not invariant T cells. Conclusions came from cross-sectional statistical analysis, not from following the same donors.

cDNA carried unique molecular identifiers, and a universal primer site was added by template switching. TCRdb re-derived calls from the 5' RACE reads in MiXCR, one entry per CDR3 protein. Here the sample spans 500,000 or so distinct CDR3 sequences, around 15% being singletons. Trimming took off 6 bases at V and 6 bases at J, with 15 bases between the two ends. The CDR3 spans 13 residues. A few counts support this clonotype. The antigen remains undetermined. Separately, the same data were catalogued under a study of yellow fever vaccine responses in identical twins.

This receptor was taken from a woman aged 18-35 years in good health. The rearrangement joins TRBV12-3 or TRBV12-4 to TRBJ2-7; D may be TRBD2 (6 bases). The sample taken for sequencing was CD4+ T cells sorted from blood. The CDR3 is CASSLFGGSEQYF. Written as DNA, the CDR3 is TGTGCCAGCAGCCTTTTCGGAGGGTCCGAGCAGTACTTC.